The text below deals with one T cell receptor (beta chain). This record comes from a study of monozygotic twins with inflammatory bowel disease. Germline-derived CDR1 and CDR2 are SGHRS and YFSETQ. This CDR3 comprises 16 residues. A 6-nucleotide sample barcode was carried by the UMIs, which template switching added. TCRdb reprocessed the 5' RACE reads and stores each CDR3 protein as one record, lacking DNA. The sample holds around 99,000 distinct CDR3 sequences. Source material: blood. The rearrangement uses TRBV5-1 and TRBJ2-3; TCRdb designates TRBD1, a call that cannot be tested without DNA. The receptor's source is a human donor with ulcerative colitis or Crohn's disease, or a healthy co-twin of an affected twin (not recorded which). CDR3: CASRTGPGVSGDTQYF.